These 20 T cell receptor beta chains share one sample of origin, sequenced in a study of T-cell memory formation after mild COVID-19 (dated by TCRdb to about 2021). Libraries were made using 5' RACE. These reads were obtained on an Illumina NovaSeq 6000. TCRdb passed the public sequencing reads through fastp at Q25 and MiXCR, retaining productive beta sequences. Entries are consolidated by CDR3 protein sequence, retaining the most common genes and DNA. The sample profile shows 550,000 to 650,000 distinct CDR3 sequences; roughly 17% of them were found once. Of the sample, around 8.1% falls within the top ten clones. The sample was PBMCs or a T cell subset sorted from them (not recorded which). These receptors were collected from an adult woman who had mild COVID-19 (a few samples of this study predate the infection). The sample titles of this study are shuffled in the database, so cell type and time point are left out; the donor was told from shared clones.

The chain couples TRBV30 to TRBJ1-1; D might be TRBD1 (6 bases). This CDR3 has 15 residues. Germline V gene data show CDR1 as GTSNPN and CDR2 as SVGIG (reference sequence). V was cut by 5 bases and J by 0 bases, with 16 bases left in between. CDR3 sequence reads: CAWGKDRTMNTEAFF. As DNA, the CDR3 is TGTGCCTGGGGGAAGGACAGAACCATGAACACTGAAGCTTTCTTT.

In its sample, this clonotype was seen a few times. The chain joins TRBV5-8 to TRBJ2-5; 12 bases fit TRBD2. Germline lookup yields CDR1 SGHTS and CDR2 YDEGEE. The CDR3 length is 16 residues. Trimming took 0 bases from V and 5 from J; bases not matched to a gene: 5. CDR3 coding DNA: TGTGCCAGCAGCTTGGCCAAGACTAGCGGGAGTGAGACCCAGTACTTC. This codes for CASSLAKTSGSETQYF. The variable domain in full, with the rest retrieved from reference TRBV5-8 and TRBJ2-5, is EAGVTQSPTHLIKTRGQQATLRCSPISGHTSVYWYQQALGLGLQFLLWYDEGEERNRGNFPPRFSGRQFPNYSSELNVNALELEDSALYLCASSLAKTSGSETQYFGPGTRLLVL.

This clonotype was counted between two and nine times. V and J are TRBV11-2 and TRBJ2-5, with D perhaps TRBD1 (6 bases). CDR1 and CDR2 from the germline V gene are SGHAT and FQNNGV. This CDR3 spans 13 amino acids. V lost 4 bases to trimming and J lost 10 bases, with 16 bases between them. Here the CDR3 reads CASSSGHAAGQYF. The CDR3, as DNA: TGTGCCAGCAGCTCGGGACACGCGGCCGGCCAGTACTTC. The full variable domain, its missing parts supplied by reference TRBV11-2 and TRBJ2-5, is EAGVAQSPRYKIIEKRQSVAFWCNPISGHATLYWYQQILGQGPKLLIQFQNNGVVDDSQLPKDRFSAERLKGVDSTLKIQPAKLEDSAVYLCASSSGHAAGQYFGPGTRLLVL.

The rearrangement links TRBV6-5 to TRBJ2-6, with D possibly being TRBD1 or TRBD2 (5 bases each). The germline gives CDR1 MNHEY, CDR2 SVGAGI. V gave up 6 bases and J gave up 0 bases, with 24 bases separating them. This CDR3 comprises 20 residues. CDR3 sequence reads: CASRAGTLTEGLSGANVLTF. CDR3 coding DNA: TGTGCCAGCAGGGCCGGGACGCTAACCGAGGGCCTCTCTGGGGCCAACGTCCTGACTTTC.

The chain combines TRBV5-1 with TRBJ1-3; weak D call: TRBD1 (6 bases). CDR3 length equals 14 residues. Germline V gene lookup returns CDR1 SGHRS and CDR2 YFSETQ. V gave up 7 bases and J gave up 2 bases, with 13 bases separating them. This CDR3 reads CASAAGDTGNTIYF. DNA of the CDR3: TGCGCCAGCGCTGCGGGGGACACTGGAAACACCATATATTTT.

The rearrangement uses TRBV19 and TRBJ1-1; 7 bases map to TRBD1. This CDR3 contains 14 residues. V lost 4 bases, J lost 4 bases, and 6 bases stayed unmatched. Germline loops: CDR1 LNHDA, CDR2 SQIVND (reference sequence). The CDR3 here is CASSNPGGSTEAFF. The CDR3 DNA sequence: TGTGCCAGTAGTAATCCAGGGGGTTCCACTGAAGCTTTCTTT.

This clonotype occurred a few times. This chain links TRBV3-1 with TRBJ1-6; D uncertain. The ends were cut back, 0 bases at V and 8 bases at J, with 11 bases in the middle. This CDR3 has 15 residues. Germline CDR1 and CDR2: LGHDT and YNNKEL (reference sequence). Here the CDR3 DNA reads TGTGCCAGCAGCCAAGATGGAAGGCCAGATTCACCCCTCCACTTT. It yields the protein CASSQDGRPDSPLHF.

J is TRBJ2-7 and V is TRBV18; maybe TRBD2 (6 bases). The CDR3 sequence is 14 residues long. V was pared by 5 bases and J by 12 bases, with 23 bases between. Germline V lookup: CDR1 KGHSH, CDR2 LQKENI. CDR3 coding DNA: TGTGCCAGCTCAGTACCGGGACTCCCAGTACCCCCGTACTTC. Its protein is CASSVPGLPVPPYF.

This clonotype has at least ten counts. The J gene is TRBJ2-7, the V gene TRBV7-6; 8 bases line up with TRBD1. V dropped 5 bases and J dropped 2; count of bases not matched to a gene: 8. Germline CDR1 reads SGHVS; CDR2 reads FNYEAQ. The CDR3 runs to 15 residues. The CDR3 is CASSLGSGGTYEQYF. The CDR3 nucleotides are TGTGCCAGCAGCCTAGGCTCAGGGGGCACCTACGAGCAGTACTTC.

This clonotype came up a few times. The CDR3 region has the DNA TGTGCCATCAGTGAGCGGGCGGGAGAACAGTATTTT. Translation gives CAISERAGEQYF. The chain joins TRBV10-3 to TRBJ2-3; 7 nucleotides align to TRBD2. The CDR3 is made up of 12 amino acids. The ends lost 2 bases at V and 12 bases at J; junction bases unmatched: 5. Germline values: CDR1 ENHRY, CDR2 SYGVKD.

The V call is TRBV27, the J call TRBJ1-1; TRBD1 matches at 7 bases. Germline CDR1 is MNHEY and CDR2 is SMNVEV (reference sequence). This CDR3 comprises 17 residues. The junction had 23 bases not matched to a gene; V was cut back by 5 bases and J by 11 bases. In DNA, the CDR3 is TGTGCCAGCAGTATTATGGCAGGGGGATGGAGCCCGGTTGGGGCTTTCTTT. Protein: CASSIMAGGWSPVGAFF.

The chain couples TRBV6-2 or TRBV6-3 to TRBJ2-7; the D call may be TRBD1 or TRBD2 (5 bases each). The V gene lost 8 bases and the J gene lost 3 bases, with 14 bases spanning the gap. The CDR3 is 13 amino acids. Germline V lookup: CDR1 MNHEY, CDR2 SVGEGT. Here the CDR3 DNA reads TGTGCCAGCTCGGGGCGACCGAGCTACGAGCAGTACTTC. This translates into CASSGRPSYEQYF.

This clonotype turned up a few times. This CDR3 reads CASSLVRTGYEQYF. CDR3 bases: TGTGCCAGCAGCTTAGTCAGGACAGGCTACGAGCAGTACTTC. The rearrangement joins TRBV7-9 to TRBJ2-7; 7 nucleotides align to TRBD1. V trimming: 1 base; J trimming: 3 bases; junction bases outside the gene matches: 3. This CDR3 spans 14 amino acids. Germline CDR1 reads SEHNR; CDR2 reads FQNEAQ (reference sequence).

CDR3 sequence: CASSFRVAGDSNTGELFF. For the CDR3, the DNA is TGTGCCAGCAGCTTCCGGGTAGCGGGAGATTCGAACACCGGGGAGCTGTTTTTT. The V and J genes are TRBV9 and TRBJ2-2; the match to TRBD2 covers 9 bases. The CDR3 is made up of 18 amino acids. Unmatched junction bases numbered 10, after V lost 4 bases and J lost 0 bases. Germline-derived CDR1 and CDR2 are SGDLS and YYNGEE.

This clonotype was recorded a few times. The CDR3 DNA sequence: TGTGCCAGCAGCTATAGCGGGGGCTTTAGAAATGAGCAGTTCTTC. Protein sequence: CASSYSGGFRNEQFF. The rearrangement uses TRBV7-3 and TRBJ2-1; 9 bases are shared with TRBD2. CDR3 size: 15 residues. Germline CDR1 is SGHTA and CDR2 is FQGTGA. The V gene end was trimmed by 4 bases and the J gene end by 7 bases; junction bases not matched to a gene: 8.

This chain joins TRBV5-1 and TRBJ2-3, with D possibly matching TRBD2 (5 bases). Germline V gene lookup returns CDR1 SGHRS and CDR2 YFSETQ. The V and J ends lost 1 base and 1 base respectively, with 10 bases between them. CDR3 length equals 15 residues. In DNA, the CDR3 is TGCGCCAGCAGCTTGTCGGGGTTTGGCACAGATACGCAGTATTTT. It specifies CASSLSGFGTDTQYF.

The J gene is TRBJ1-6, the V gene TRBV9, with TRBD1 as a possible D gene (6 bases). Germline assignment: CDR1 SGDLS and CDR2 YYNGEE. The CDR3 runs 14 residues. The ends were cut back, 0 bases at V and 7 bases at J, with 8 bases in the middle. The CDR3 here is CASSVEGENSPLHF. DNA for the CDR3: TGTGCCAGCAGCGTAGAGGGGGAGAATTCACCCCTCCACTTT.

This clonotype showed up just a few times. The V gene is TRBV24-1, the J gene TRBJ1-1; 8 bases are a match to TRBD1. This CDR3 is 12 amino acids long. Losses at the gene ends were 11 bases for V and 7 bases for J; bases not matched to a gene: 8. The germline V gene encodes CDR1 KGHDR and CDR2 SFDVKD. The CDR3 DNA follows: TGTGCCATCCGACAGGGGAGAGGTGAAGCTTTCTTT. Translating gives CAIRQGRGEAFF.

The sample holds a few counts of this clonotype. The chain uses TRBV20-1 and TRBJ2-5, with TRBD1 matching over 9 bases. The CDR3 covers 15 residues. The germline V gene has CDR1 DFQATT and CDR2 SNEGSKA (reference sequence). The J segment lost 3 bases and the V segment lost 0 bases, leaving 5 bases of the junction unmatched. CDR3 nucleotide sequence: TGCAGTGCTAGAGATCTCCGGGACAGGGAAGAGACCCAGTACTTC. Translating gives CSARDLRDREETQYF.

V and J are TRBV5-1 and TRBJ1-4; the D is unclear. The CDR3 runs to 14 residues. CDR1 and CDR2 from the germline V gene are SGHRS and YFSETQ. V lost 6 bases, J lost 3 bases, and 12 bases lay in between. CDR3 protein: CASTVGVANEKLFF. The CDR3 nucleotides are TGCGCCAGCACCGTTGGGGTGGCTAATGAAAAACTGTTTTTT.